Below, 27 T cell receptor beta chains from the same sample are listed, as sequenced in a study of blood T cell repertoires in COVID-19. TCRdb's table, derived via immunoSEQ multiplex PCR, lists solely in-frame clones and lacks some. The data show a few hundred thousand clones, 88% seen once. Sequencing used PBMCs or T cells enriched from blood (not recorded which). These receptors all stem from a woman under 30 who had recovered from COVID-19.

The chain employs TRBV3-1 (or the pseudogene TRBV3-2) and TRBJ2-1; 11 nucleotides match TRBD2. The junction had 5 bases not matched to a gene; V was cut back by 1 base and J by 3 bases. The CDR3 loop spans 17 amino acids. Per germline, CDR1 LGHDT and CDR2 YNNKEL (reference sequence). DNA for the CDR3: TGTGCCAGCAGCCAAGCCCGTCTAGCGGGGGGCTACAATGAGCAGTTCTTC. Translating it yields CASSQARLAGGYNEQFF.

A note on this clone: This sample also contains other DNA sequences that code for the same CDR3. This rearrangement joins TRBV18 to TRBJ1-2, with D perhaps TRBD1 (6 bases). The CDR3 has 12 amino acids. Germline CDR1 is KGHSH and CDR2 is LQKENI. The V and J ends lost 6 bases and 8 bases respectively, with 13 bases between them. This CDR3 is CASSPTGNGYTF. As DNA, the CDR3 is TGTGCCAGCTCGCCTACAGGGAACGGCTACACCTTC.

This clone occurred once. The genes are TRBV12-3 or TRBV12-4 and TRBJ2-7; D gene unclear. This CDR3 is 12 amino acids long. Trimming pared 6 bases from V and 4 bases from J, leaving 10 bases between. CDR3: CASSNDRYEQYF. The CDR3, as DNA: TGTGCCAGCAGCAATGATCGGTACGAGCAGTACTTC.

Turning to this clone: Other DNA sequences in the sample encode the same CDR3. CDR3 DNA sequence: TGCAGCGTTGGGACACCAAACTATGGCTACACCTTC. Protein sequence: CSVGTPNYGYTF. This chain links TRBV29-1 with TRBJ1-2, with a weak D call TRBD1 (5 bases). The CDR3 sequence is 12 residues long. Between the trimmed V and J ends, which lost 4 bases and 2 bases, there was a span of 8 bases. CDR1 SQVTM and CDR2 ANQGSEA come from the germline V gene.

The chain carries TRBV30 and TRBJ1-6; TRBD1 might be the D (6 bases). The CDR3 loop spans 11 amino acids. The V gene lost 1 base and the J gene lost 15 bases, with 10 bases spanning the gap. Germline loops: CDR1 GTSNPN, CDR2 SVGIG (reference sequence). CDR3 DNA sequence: TGTGCCTGGAGTGATGGACAGCTCCTCCACTTT. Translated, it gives CAWSDGQLLHF. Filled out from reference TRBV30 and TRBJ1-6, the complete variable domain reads SQTIHQWPATLVQPVGSPLSLECTVEGTSNPNLYWYRQAAGRGLQLLFYSVGIGQISSEVPQNLSASRPQDRQFILSSKKLLLSDSGFYLCAWSDGQLLHFGNGTRLTVT.

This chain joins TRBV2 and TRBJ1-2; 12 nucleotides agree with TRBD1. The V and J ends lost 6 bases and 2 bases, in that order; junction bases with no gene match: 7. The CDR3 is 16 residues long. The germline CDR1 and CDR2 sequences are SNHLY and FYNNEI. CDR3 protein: CASREPGQGANYGYTF. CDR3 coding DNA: TGTGCCAGCAGAGAGCCGGGACAGGGGGCGAACTATGGCTACACCTTC.

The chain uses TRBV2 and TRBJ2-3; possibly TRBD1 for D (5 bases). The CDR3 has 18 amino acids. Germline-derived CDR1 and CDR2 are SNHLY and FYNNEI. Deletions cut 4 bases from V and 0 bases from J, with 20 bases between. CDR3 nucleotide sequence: TGTGCCAGCAGTGGGGGCAGGGCAAAACTAACTAGCACAGATACGCAGTATTTT. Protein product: CASSGGRAKLTSTDTQYF.

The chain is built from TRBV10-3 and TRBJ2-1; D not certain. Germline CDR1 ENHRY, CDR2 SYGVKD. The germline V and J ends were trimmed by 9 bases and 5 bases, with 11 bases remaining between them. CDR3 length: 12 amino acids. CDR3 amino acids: CAISRNHNEQFF. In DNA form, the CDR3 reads TGTGCCATTTCCAGGAACCACAATGAGCAGTTCTTC.

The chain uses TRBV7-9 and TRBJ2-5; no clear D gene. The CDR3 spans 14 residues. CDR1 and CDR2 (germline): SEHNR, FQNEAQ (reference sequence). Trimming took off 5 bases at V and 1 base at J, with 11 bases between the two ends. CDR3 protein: CASSHRDTQETQYF. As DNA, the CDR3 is TGTGCCAGCAGCCACCGAGACACCCAAGAGACCCAGTACTTC.

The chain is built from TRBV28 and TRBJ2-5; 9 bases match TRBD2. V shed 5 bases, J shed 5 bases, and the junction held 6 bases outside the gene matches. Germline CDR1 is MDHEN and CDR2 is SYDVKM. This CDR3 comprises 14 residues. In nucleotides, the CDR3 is TGTGCCAGCAGTAGAGCGGGGGGCGAGGAGACCCAGTACTTC. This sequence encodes CASSRAGGEETQYF.

CDR3 DNA sequence: TGTGCCAGCAACCCACAGGGCTGGGACACCATATATTTT. This gives the protein CASNPQGWDTIYF. The rearrangement uses TRBV5-6 and TRBJ1-3, with D possibly TRBD1 on 6 matching bases. The CDR3 is 13 amino acids. CDR1 SGHDT and CDR2 YYEEEE come from the germline V gene. The V gene lost 6 bases and the J gene lost 8 bases, with 15 bases spanning the gap.

This CDR3 is CASSLSSSNQPQHF. The CDR3 nucleotides read TGTGCCAGCAGTTTATCATCGAGCAATCAGCCCCAGCATTTT. The chain is built from TRBV27 and TRBJ1-5, with D hard to call. The CDR3 contains 14 residues. Germline V gene lookup returns CDR1 MNHEY and CDR2 SMNVEV (reference sequence). Trimming cost V 0 bases and J 1 base, with 4 bases left between them.

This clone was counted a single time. Here the CDR3 reads CASSPPSGHSNQPQHF. The CDR3 nucleotides read TGTGCCAGCTCACCACCTTCAGGTCATAGCAATCAGCCCCAGCATTTT. The rearrangement links TRBV18 to TRBJ1-5; D gene uncertain. Germline V gene lookup returns CDR1 KGHSH and CDR2 LQKENI. The CDR3 extends over 16 amino acids. The germline V and J ends were trimmed by 0 bases and 0 bases, with 9 bases remaining between them.

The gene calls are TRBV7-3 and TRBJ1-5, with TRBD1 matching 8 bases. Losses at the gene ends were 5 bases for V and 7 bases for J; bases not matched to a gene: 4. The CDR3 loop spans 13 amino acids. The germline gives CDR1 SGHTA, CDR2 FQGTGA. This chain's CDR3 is CASSPGQGQPQHF. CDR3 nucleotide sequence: TGTGCCAGCAGCCCCGGACAGGGCCAGCCCCAGCATTTT.

CDR3 bases: TGTGCCAGCAGCTTAGCGGGGGGAATCGGCCAAGAGACCCAGTACTTC. This gives the protein CASSLAGGIGQETQYF. J is TRBJ2-5 and V is TRBV7-6, with D perhaps matching TRBD2 (6 bases). V lost 0 bases to trimming and J lost 1 base, with 12 bases between them. The CDR3 has 16 amino acids. The germline V gene encodes CDR1 SGHVS and CDR2 FNYEAQ.

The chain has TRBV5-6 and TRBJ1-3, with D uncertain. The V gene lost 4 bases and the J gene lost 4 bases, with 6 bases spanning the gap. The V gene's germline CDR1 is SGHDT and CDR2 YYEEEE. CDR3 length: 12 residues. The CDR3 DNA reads TGTGCCAGCAGCCCCGGGGGAAACACCATATATTTT. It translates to CASSPGGNTIYF.

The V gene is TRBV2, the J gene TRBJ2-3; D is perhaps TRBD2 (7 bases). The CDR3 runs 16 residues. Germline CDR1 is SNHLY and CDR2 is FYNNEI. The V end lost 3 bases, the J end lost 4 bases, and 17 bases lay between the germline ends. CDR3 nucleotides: TGTGCCAGCAGTGAGAAGGGGGGGAAAGGGTCAGATACGCAGTATTTT. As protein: CASSEKGGKGSDTQYF.

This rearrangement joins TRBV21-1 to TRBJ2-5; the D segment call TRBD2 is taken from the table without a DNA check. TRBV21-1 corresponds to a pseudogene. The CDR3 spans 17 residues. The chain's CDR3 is CATTIGLAGGRSETQYF. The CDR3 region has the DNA TGTGCCACCACAATAGGACTAGCGGGGGGGCGGTCAGAGACCCAGTACTTC.

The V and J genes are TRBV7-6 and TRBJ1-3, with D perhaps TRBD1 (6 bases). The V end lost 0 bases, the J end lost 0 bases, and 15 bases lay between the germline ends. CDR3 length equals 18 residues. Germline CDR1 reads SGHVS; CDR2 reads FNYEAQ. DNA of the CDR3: TGTGCCAGCAGCTTAGCTCCACCGACAGGCATCTCTGGAAACACCATATATTTT. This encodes CASSLAPPTGISGNTIYF.

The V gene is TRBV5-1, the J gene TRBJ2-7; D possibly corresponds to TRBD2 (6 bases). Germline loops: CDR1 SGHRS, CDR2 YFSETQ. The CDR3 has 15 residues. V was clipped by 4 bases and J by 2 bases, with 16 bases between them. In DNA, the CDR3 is TGCGCCAGCAGCCCCCATGCTAGCGCGACCTACGAGCAGTACTTC. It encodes CASSPHASATYEQYF.

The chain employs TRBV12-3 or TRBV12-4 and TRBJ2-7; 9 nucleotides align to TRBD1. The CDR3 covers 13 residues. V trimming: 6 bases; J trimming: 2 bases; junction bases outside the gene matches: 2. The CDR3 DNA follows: TGTGCCAGCAGGGGGACAGGGACCTACGAGCAGTACTTC. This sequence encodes CASRGTGTYEQYF.

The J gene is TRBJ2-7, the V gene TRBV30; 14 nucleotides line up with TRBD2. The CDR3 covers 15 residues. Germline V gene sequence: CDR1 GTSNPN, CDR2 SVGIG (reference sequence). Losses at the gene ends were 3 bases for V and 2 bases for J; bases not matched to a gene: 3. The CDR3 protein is CAWSPGLAGAYEQYF. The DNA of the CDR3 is TGTGCCTGGAGCCCGGGACTAGCGGGGGCCTACGAGCAGTACTTC.

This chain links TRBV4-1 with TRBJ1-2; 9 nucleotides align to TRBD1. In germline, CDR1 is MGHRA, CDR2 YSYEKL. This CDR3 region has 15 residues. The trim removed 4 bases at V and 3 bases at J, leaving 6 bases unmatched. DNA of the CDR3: TGCGCCAGCAGCCCCCGACAGGGGGAAGACTATGGCTACACCTTC. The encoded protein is CASSPRQGEDYGYTF.

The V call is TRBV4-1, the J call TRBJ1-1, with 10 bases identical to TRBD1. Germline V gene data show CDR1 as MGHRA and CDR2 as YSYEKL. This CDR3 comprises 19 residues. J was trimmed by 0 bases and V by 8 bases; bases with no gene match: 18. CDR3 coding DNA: TGCGCCAGCCGAACCGGGACAGGGGTCCTAGGGGCCATGAACACTGAAGCTTTCTTT. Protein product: CASRTGTGVLGAMNTEAFF.

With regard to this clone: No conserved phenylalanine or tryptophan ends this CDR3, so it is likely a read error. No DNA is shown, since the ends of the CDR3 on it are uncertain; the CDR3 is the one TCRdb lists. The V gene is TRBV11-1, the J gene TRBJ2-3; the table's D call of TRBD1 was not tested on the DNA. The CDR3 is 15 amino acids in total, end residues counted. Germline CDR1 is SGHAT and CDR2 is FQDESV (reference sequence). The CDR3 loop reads CASSLAPGYTDTPYL.

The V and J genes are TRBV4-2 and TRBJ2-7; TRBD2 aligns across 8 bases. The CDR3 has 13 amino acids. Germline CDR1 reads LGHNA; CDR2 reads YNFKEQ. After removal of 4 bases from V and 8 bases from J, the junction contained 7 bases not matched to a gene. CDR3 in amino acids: CASSRGLGVQQYF. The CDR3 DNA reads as TGTGCCAGCAGCCGGGGACTAGGAGTCCAGCAGTACTTC.

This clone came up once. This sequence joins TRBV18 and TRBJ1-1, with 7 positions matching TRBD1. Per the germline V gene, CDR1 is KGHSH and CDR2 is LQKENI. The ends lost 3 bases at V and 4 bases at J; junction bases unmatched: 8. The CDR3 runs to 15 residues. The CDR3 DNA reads TGTGCCAGCTCACCTCCCGGACAGGTGGTCACTGAAGCTTTCTTT. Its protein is CASSPPGQVVTEAFF. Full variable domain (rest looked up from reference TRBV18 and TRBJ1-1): NAGVMQNPRHLVRRRGQEARLRCSPMKGHSHVYWYRQLPEEGLKFMVYLQKENIIDESGMPKERFSAEFPKEGPSILRIQQVVRGDSAAYFCASSPPGQVVTEAFFGQGTRLTVV.